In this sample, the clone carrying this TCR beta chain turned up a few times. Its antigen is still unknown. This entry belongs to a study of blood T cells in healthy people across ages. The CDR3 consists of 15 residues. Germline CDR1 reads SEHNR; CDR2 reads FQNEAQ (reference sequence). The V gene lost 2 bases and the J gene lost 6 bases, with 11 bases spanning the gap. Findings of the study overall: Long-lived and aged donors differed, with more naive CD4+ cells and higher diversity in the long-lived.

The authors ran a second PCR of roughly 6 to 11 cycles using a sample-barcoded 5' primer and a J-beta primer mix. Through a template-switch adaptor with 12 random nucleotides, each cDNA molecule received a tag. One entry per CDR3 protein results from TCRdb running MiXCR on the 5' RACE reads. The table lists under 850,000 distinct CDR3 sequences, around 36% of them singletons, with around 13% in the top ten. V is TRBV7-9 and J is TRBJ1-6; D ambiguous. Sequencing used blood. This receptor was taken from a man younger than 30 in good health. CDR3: CASSLLGSLNSPLHF. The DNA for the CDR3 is TGTGCCAGCAGCTTATTAGGGTCCCTTAATTCACCCCTCCACTTT.